A single sample is the source of the 26 T cell receptor beta chains below, sequenced in a study of patients and donors after allogeneic stem cell transplantation. TCRdb re-called the RT-PCR reads with MiXCR, one entry per CDR3 protein. In the table there are 70,000 to 75,000 distinct CDR3 sequences, around 27% of which are singletons. The sample consisted of blood, either unsorted or a sorted T cell fraction (not recorded which). The source of these receptors is a human donor who was either an allogeneic HSCT recipient or a stem cell or donor lymphocyte infusion donor (not recorded which). It is not recorded whose cells these are; they may come from a transplant donor.

This clonotype was counted many times. The V and J genes are TRBV20-1 and TRBJ1-5; tentative D call: TRBD1 (6 bases). V lost 4 bases, J lost 7 bases, and 17 bases lay in between. Per germline, CDR1 DFQATT and CDR2 SNEGSKA (reference sequence). The CDR3 consists of 14 residues. In nucleotides, the CDR3 is TGCAGTGCTAAAGAGGTGAAGGGGGGACAGCCCCAGCATTTT. Residues: CSAKEVKGGQPQHF.

The rearrangement joins TRBV9 to TRBJ2-1; 9 nucleotides align to TRBD2. J gave up 6 bases and V 4 bases, and 11 bases lay outside the gene matches. CDR1 is SGDLS, CDR2 YYNGEE, per germline. The CDR3 extends over 16 amino acids. Here the CDR3 reads CASSPFGLAGTNEQFF. The CDR3 DNA reads as TGTGCCAGCAGCCCATTTGGGCTAGCGGGGACCAATGAGCAGTTCTTC.

This chain connects TRBV9 to TRBJ2-2; TRBD2 matches at 15 bases. The length of the CDR3 is 18 residues. Unmatched junction bases numbered 5, after V lost 1 base and J lost 4 bases. The germline V gene has CDR1 SGDLS and CDR2 YYNGEE. CDR3 sequence (DNA): TGTGCCAGCAGCGTACTCCCGGGACTAGCGGGGGGCACCGGGGAGCTGTTTTTT. This translates into CASSVLPGLAGGTGELFF.

This clonotype was observed a few times. This chain joins TRBV15 and TRBJ1-2; no reliable D call. Germline V gene data show CDR1 as LNHNV and CDR2 as YYDKDF (reference sequence). This CDR3 comprises 17 residues. Trimming removed 0 bases at V and 4 bases at J, with 18 bases between. The chain's CDR3 is CATSRDAPAGVGYGYTF. In DNA form, the CDR3 reads TGTGCCACCAGCAGAGATGCCCCGGCCGGGGTTGGCTATGGCTACACCTTC.

This clonotype was detected only a few times. The chain carries TRBV5-1 and TRBJ2-1; 7 nucleotides align to TRBD2. The trim removed 2 bases at V and 6 bases at J, leaving 2 bases unmatched. This CDR3 contains 13 residues. Germline CDR1 reads SGHRS; CDR2 reads YFSETQ. CDR3 sequence (DNA): TGCGCCAGCAGCTTACCTAGCGGCAATGAGCAGTTCTTC. Protein sequence: CASSLPSGNEQFF.

J is TRBJ2-5 and V is TRBV9, with 8 positions matching TRBD1. CDR1 is SGDLS and CDR2 is YYNGEE in the germline V gene. The trim removed 0 bases at V and 4 bases at J, leaving 8 bases unmatched. CDR3 size: 16 residues. The CDR3 is CASSVGQGRSSETQYF. DNA of the CDR3: TGTGCCAGCAGCGTAGGACAGGGGCGTTCGTCAGAGACCCAGTACTTC.

The sample holds many counts of this clonotype. J is TRBJ1-1 and V is TRBV5-1; no firm D call. The CDR3 length is 13 residues. V gave up 0 bases and J gave up 8 bases, with 11 bases separating them. Germline lookup yields CDR1 SGHRS and CDR2 YFSETQ. The CDR3 here is CASSLVEATEAFF. The CDR3 nucleotides read TGCGCCAGCAGCTTGGTCGAGGCCACAGAAGCTTTCTTT.

The chain has TRBV10-3 and TRBJ2-7, with a possible D match to TRBD1 (6 bases). From germline, CDR1 is ENHRY and CDR2 SYGVKD. The V and J ends lost 6 bases and 1 base respectively, with 13 bases between them. The CDR3 consists of 14 residues. For the CDR3, the DNA is TGTGCCATCAGCGCTACCGGACAGTCCTACGAGCAGTACTTC. It translates to CAISATGQSYEQYF.

This chain connects TRBV6-6 to TRBJ2-1; possibly TRBD1 or TRBD2 for D (7 bases each). The CDR3 is made up of 15 amino acids. V dropped 4 bases and J dropped 9 bases, with 19 bases sitting between them. Germline V gives CDR1 MNHNY, CDR2 SVGAGI (reference sequence). Here the CDR3 reads CASSFAQGTGGEQFF. The CDR3 DNA follows: TGTGCCAGCAGTTTCGCACAGGGGACGGGGGGTGAGCAGTTCTTC.

This clonotype was counted a few times. The V call is TRBV12-3 or TRBV12-4, the J call TRBJ1-4; D possibly corresponds to TRBD1 (5 bases). This CDR3 spans 15 amino acids. With 5 bases removed from V and 5 bases from J, the gap between germline ends came to 15 bases. This chain's CDR3 is CASSPPGQGNEKLFF. DNA for the CDR3: TGTGCCAGCAGTCCCCCGGGGCAGGGAAATGAAAAACTGTTTTTT.

The chain uses TRBV7-6 and TRBJ2-1; D unclear. CDR1 is SGHVS, CDR2 FNYEAQ, per germline. The CDR3 runs 13 residues. Trimming took 3 bases from V and 6 from J, leaving 9 bases between them. The CDR3 loop reads CASSFFPGNEQFF. The CDR3 DNA is TGTGCCAGCAGCTTTTTCCCAGGCAATGAGCAGTTCTTC.

Points on this clonotype: Relative to the germline gene, one junction end is altered; a read error may explain this. The chain links TRBV15 to TRBJ2-7; D is undetermined. Germline V lookup: CDR1 LNHNV, CDR2 YYDKDF (reference sequence). This CDR3 has 13 residues. Here the CDR3 reads CATSNSPTYELYF. Here the CDR3 DNA reads TGTGCCACCAGCAATTCTCCGACCTACGAGCTGTACTTC.

This sequence joins TRBV12-3 or TRBV12-4 and TRBJ2-7; D remains unclear. The CDR3 has 14 amino acids. The V and J ends lost 2 bases and 2 bases respectively, with 10 bases between them. CDR3 in DNA: TGTGCCAGCAGTTTAATAGGCCGACCCTACGAGCAGTACTTC. Its protein is CASSLIGRPYEQYF.

The table lists this clonotype with a few counts. The chain combines TRBV20-1 with TRBJ1-6; D is undetermined. Trimming took 0 bases from V and 10 from J, leaving 10 bases between them. Germline V gene lookup returns CDR1 DFQATT and CDR2 SNEGSKA (reference sequence). This CDR3 is 13 amino acids long. The CDR3 spells CSARERLGSPLHF. The CDR3 region has the DNA TGCAGTGCTAGAGAGAGGTTAGGATCACCCCTCCACTTT.

This clonotype has just a few counts. This chain joins TRBV12-3 or TRBV12-4 and TRBJ1-1; no definite D call. This CDR3 spans 17 amino acids. V dropped 3 bases and J dropped 3 bases, with 20 bases sitting between them. CDR3 loop: CASSFLVAWNTDTEAFF. Here the CDR3 DNA reads TGTGCCAGCAGTTTCCTGGTGGCGTGGAATACGGACACTGAAGCTTTCTTT.

The chain employs TRBV9 and TRBJ2-1; 14 bases line up with TRBD2. The junction had 9 bases not matched to a gene; V was cut back by 3 bases and J by 7 bases. Germline-derived CDR1 and CDR2 are SGDLS and YYNGEE. This CDR3 spans 17 amino acids. The CDR3 loop reads CASSEGLAGALGNEQFF. The CDR3 bases are TGTGCCAGCAGCGAGGGACTAGCGGGGGCCTTGGGGAATGAGCAGTTCTTC.

The rearrangement uses TRBV10-3 and TRBJ2-5; no definite D call. V was pared by 4 bases and J by 3 bases, with 27 bases between. Germline values: CDR1 ENHRY, CDR2 SYGVKD. The CDR3 length is 19 residues. The CDR3 sequence: CAISATTKGPVTAKETQYF. DNA for the CDR3: TGTGCCATCAGTGCAACCACAAAGGGTCCGGTGACGGCAAAAGAGACCCAGTACTTC.

The rearrangement joins TRBV4-1 to TRBJ2-1, with TRBD2 matching 9 bases. CDR1 and CDR2 from the germline V gene are MGHRA and YSYEKL. The CDR3 sequence is 14 residues long. Trimming took 4 bases from V and 7 from J; bases not matched to a gene: 5. The CDR3 DNA follows: TGCGCCAGCAGCCCCGGACTAGCGTCGAATGAGCAGTTCTTC. Protein product: CASSPGLASNEQFF.

The chain joins TRBV2 to TRBJ1-2; D is unclear. Trimming took 3 bases from V and 2 from J, leaving 10 bases between them. There are 14 residues in the CDR3. The V gene's germline CDR1 is SNHLY and CDR2 FYNNEI. CDR3 residues: CASSERSSNYGYTF. The CDR3 nucleotides read TGTGCCAGCAGTGAGAGGAGCAGCAACTATGGCTACACCTTC. The variable domain in full, completed from reference TRBV2 and TRBJ1-2, reads EPEVTQTPSHQVTQMGQEVILRCVPISNHLYFYWYRQILGQKVEFLVSFYNNEISEKSEIFDDQFSVERPDGSNFTLKIRSTKLEDSAMYFCASSERSSNYGYTFGSGTRLTVV.

This clonotype was seen a handful of times. This chain links TRBV5-5 with TRBJ1-6, with D unclear. Germline assignment: CDR1 SGHKS and CDR2 YYEKEE (reference sequence). This CDR3 region has 13 residues. V was shortened by 0 bases and J by 8 bases, with 6 bases between the two germline ends. CDR3: CASSLVGDSPLHF. CDR3 bases: TGTGCCAGCAGCTTGGTTGGGGATTCACCCCTCCACTTT.

V gene TRBV6-5 combines with J gene TRBJ2-4; 8 bases line up with TRBD2. The V gene end was trimmed by 0 bases and the J gene end by 7 bases; junction bases not matched to a gene: 5. Germline assignment: CDR1 MNHEY and CDR2 SVGAGI. The CDR3 runs 15 residues. The chain's CDR3 is CASSYSSREENIQYF. CDR3 coding DNA: TGTGCCAGCAGTTACTCGTCGCGGGAGGAGAACATTCAGTACTTC.

The chain employs TRBV5-1 and TRBJ2-7, with 9 bases that match TRBD1. Germline V gene data show CDR1 as SGHRS and CDR2 as YFSETQ. The ends lost 4 bases at V and 12 bases at J; junction bases unmatched: 8. There are 12 residues in the CDR3. The CDR3 DNA follows: TGCGCCAGCAGCCTTCCCGGGACAGGGCCGTACTTC. As protein: CASSLPGTGPYF.

The rearrangement uses TRBV19 and TRBJ1-5, with 8 bases lining up with TRBD1. The germline CDR1 and CDR2 sequences are LNHDA and SQIVND (reference sequence). The V gene end was trimmed by 5 bases and the J gene end by 8 bases; junction bases not matched to a gene: 5. The CDR3 is 13 amino acids. DNA of the CDR3: TGTGCCAGTAGTCCCGACAGGGGCGAGCCCCAGCATTTT. Its protein is CASSPDRGEPQHF.

V and J are TRBV6-5 and TRBJ1-1; no clear D gene. The CDR3 consists of 12 residues. Germline-derived CDR1 and CDR2 are MNHEY and SVGAGI. With 6 bases removed from V and 3 bases from J, the gap between germline ends came to 8 bases. CDR3 protein: CASRDWDTEAFF. In DNA, the CDR3 is TGTGCCAGCAGGGACTGGGACACTGAAGCTTTCTTT.

This rearrangement joins TRBV5-8 to TRBJ2-7, with TRBD1 identical over 7 bases. This CDR3 has 15 residues. Germline-derived CDR1 and CDR2 are SGHTS and YDEGEE. Germline trimming cut 1 base from V and 2 bases from J; bases unmatched to any gene: 6. The chain's CDR3 is CASSLWAGGAYEQYF. The CDR3 bases are TGTGCCAGCAGCTTGTGGGCAGGGGGAGCCTACGAGCAGTACTTC.

The rearrangement links TRBV6-5 to TRBJ1-2; 10 nucleotides align to TRBD1. The CDR3 runs 15 residues. V gave up 5 bases and J gave up 4 bases; unmatched junction bases: 7. Germline V gene lookup returns CDR1 MNHEY and CDR2 SVGAGI. CDR3 sequence: CASSPWDRGTYGYTF. As DNA, the CDR3 is TGTGCCAGCAGTCCCTGGGACAGGGGAACCTATGGCTACACCTTC.